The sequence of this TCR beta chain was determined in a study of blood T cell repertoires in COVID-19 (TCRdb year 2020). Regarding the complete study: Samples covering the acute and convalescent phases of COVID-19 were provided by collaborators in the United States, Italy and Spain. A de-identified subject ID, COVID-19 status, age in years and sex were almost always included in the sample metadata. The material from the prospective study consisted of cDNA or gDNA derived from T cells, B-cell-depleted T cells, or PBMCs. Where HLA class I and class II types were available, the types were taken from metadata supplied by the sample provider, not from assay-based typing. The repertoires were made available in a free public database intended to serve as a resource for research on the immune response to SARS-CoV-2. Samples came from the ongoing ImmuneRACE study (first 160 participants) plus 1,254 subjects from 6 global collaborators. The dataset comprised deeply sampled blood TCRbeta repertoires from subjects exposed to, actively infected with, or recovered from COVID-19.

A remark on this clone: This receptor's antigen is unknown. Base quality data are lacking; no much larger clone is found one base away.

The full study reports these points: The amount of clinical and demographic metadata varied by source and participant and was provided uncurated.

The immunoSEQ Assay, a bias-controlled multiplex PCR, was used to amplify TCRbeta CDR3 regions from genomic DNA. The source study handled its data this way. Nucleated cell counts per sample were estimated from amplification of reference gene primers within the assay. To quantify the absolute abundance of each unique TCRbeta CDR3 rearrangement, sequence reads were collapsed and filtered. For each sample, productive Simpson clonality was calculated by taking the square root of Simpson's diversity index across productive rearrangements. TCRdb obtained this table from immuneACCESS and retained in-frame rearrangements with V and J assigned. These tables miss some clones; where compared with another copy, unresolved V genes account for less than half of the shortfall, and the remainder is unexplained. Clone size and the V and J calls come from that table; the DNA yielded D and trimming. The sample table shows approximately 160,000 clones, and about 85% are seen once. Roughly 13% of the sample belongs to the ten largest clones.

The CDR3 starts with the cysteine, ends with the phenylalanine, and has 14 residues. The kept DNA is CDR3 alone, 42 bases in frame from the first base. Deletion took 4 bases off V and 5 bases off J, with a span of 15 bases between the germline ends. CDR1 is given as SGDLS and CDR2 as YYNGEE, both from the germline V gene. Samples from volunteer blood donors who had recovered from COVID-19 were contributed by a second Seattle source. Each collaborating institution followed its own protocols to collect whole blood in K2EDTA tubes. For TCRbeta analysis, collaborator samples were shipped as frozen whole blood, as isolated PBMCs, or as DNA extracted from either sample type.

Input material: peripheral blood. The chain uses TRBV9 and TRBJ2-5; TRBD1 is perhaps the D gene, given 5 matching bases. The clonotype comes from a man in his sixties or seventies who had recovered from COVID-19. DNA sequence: TGTGCCAGCAGCCCTGTCCAGGGAAGGGAGACCCAGTACTTC. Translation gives CASSPVQGRETQYF.